The T cell receptor beta chain under discussion was sequenced for a study of T cells in Graves' hyperthyroidism and ophthalmopathy. The TCR beta CDR3 regions underwent amplification using RNA transcripts as the source. A first-round RT-PCR of the TCR CDR3 used the HTBI primer set. TCRdb re-derived calls from the multiplex PCR reads in MiXCR, one entry per CDR3 protein. Here the sample spans some 500,000 distinct CDR3 sequences, around 24% being singletons. The CDR3 sequence is 17 residues long. Germline V gives CDR1 MNHEY, CDR2 SVGEGT. The V gene end was trimmed by 2 bases and the J gene end by 5 bases; junction bases not matched to a gene: 9.

Sequences were obtained from blood. The rearrangement joins TRBV6-2 or TRBV6-3 to TRBJ2-5, with 12 positions matching TRBD2. This receptor was taken from a woman aged 25 to 39 with Graves' ophthalmopathy. CDR3 sequence: CASSYDSLAGGDETQYF. CDR3 DNA sequence: TGTGCCAGCAGTTACGATTCTCTAGCGGGGGGGGACGAGACCCAGTACTTC.